This T cell receptor (beta chain) was sequenced for a study of identical twins. TCRdb reprocessed the 5' RACE reads with MiXCR, giving one entry per CDR3 protein. The table lists approximately 680,000 distinct CDR3 sequences, just over 7% of them singletons, with around 1.6% in the top ten. This clonotype has at least ten counts. Separately, the same data were catalogued under a study of yellow fever vaccine responses in identical twins.

The clonotype comes from a woman younger than 30 in good health. Sequencing was performed on PBMCs.

For the CDR3, the DNA is TGTGCCAGCAGCTTTTATTCTGATTTTGGCAGCAATCAGCCCCAGCATTTT. This codes for CASSFYSDFGSNQPQHF. This chain joins TRBV11-2 and TRBJ1-5, with no clear D. The CDR3 extends over 17 amino acids. Trimming stripped 3 bases from V and 1 base from J, with 16 bases between. The germline gives CDR1 SGHAT, CDR2 FQNNGV.